This TCR beta chain was captured in a study of control samples from healthy donors and cancer patients. Clones were read by immunoSEQ multiplex PCR, and TCRdb kept only the in-frame ones, dropping some. The profile shows 95,000 to 150,000 clones, 87% of them singletons. The clonotype was recovered from a man aged 18 to 30 in good health. Sequencing input: blood.

The CDR3 coding sequence is TGCGCCAGCAGCTTGGGTCTAGCGCAAGAGACCCAGTACTTC. Translating it yields CASSLGLAQETQYF. This chain connects TRBV5-1 to TRBJ2-5; a weak D match, TRBD2 (6 bases). Trimming shortened V by 0 bases and J by 2 bases, and 8 bases separated the two germline ends. Germline CDR1 reads SGHRS; CDR2 reads YFSETQ. This CDR3 contains 14 residues.